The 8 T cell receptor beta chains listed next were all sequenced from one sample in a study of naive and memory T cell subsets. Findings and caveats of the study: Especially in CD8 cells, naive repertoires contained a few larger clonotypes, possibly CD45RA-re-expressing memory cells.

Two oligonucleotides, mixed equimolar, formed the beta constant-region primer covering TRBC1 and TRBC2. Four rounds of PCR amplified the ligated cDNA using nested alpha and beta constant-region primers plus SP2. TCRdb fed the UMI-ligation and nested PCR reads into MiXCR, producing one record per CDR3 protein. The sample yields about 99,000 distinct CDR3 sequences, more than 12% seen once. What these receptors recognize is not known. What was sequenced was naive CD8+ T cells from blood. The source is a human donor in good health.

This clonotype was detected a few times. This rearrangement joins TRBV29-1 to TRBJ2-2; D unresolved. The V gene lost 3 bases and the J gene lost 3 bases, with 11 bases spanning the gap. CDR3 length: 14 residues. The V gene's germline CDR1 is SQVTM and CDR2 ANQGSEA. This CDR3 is CSVEASVDTGELFF. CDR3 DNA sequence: TGCAGCGTTGAGGCTTCGGTAGACACCGGGGAGCTGTTTTTT.

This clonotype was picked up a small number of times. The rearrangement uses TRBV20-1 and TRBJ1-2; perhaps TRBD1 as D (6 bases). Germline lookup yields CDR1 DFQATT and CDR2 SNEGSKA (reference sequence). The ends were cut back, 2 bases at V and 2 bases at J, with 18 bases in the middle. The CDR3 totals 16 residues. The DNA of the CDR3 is TGCAGTGCTAGATTAAGACGACAGGAGGCGAACTATGGCTACACCTTC. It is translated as CSARLRRQEANYGYTF.

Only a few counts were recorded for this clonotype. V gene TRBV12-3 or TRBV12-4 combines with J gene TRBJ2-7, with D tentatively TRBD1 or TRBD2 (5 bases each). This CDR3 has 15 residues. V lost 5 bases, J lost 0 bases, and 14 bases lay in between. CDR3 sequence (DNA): TGTGCCAGCAGTCCAGGATGGGGGAGCTCCTACGAGCAGTACTTC. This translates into CASSPGWGSSYEQYF.

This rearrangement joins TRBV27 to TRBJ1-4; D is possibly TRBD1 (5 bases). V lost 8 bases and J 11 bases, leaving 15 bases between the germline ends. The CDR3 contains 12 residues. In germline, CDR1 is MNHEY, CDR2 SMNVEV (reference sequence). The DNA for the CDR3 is TGTGCCAGCCGAGGAGGTGGGACCAAACTGTTTTTT. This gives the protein CASRGGGTKLFF.

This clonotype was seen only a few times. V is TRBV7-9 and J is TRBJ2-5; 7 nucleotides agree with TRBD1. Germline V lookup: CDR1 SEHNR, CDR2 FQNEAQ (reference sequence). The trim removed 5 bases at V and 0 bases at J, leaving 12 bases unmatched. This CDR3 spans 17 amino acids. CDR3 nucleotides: TGTGCCAGCAGCCCTCCCACCGGGACAGAGTACCAAGAGACCCAGTACTTC. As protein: CASSPPTGTEYQETQYF. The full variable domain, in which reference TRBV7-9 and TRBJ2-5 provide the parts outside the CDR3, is DTGVSQNPRHKITKRGQNVTFRCDPISEHNRLYWYRQTLGQGPEFLTYFQNEAQLEKSRLLSDRFSAERPKGSFSTLEIQRTEQGDSAMYLCASSPPTGTEYQETQYFGPGTRLLVL.

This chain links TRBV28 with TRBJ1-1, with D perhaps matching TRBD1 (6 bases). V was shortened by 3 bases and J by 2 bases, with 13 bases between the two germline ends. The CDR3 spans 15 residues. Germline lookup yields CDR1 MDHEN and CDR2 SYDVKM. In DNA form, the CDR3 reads TGTGCCAGCAGTTTTCTGGGGGGCGCTAACACTGAAGCTTTCTTT. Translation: CASSFLGGANTEAFF.

Here the CDR3 DNA reads TGTGCCAGCAGCTTATCGACAGGGACCCAAGAGACCCAGTACTTC. Protein: CASSLSTGTQETQYF. The chain couples TRBV13 to TRBJ2-5, with TRBD1 matching 7 bases. This CDR3 is 15 amino acids long. With V trimmed by 2 bases and J by 1 base, 4 bases remained unmatched. CDR1 and CDR2 (germline): PRHDT, FYEKMQ (reference sequence).

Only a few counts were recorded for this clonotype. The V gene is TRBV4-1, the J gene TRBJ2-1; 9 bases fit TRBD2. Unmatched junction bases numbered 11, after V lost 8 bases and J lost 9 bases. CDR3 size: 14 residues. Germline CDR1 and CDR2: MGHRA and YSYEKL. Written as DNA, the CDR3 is TGCGCCAGCCAACCGGGACTAGCCGGTTCTGAGCAGTTCTTC. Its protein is CASQPGLAGSEQFF.